The T cell receptor beta chain under discussion was sequenced for a study of blood T cell repertoires in COVID-19 (dated by TCRdb to 2018 to 2021). For the study in its entirety: Samples covering the acute and convalescent phases of COVID-19 were provided by collaborators in the United States, Italy and Spain. The samples were drawn from two sources: the first 160 participants of the ongoing ImmuneRACE study, and fewer than 1,500 subjects contributed by 6 global collaborators. Where HLA class I and class II types were available, the types were taken from metadata supplied by the sample provider, not from assay-based typing. Sample metadata almost always included a de-identified subject ID, COVID-19 status, age in years and sex. Subjects who had been exposed to COVID-19, were actively infected with it, or had recovered from it provided the deeply sampled blood TCRbeta repertoires that made up the dataset. The repertoires were released in a freely available public database intended as a resource for research on the immune response to SARS-CoV-2. The material from the prospective study consisted of cDNA or gDNA derived from T cells, B-cell-depleted T cells, or PBMCs. Here is what the overall study found, with its caveats: The quantity of clinical and demographic metadata differed by source and by participant and was supplied without curation.

The immunoSEQ Assay, a bias-controlled multiplex PCR, was used to amplify TCRbeta CDR3 regions from genomic DNA. The authors processed their data as follows. Nucleated cell counts per sample were estimated from amplification of reference gene primers within the assay. To quantify the absolute abundance of each unique TCRbeta CDR3 rearrangement, sequence reads were collapsed and filtered. Productive Simpson clonality was computed per sample as the square root of Simpson's diversity index over productive rearrangements. Drawn from immuneACCESS, this table holds only the in-frame rearrangements with V and J called that TCRdb kept. Clones are partly lost; checked studies trace under half to an unresolved V gene and leave the rest unexplained. V and J calls and clone size are as listed in that table; D and trimming were resolved from the DNA. This sample is represented by hundreds of thousands of clones; around 90% of them were singletons. The top ten clonotypes cover approximately 0.8% of the sample.

Regarding this clone: Its antigen is unknown. Base qualities are not recorded, but no much larger clone differs from it by a single base.

Whole blood was collected in K2EDTA tubes by collaborating institutions according to the institutions' own protocols. For TCRbeta analysis, collaborator samples were shipped as frozen whole blood, as isolated PBMCs, or as DNA extracted from either sample type. The germline V gene encodes CDR1 GTSNPN and CDR2 SVGIG (reference sequence). V is cut by 5 bases and J by 4 bases, and the space between the germline ends is 9 bases. Including cysteine and phenylalanine, the CDR3 has 13 amino acids. Of the read, only the CDR3 DNA is kept; its 39 bases are in frame from base 1. The chain links TRBV30 with TRBJ1-6, and perhaps TRBD1 as D gene, on 6 matching bases. The sample consisted of peripheral blood. This sequence was found in a woman aged 25 to 39 with acute or convalescent COVID-19. The CDR3 region: CAWVQGYNSPLHF. The bases are TGTGCCTGGGTACAGGGATATAATTCACCCCTCCACTTT.